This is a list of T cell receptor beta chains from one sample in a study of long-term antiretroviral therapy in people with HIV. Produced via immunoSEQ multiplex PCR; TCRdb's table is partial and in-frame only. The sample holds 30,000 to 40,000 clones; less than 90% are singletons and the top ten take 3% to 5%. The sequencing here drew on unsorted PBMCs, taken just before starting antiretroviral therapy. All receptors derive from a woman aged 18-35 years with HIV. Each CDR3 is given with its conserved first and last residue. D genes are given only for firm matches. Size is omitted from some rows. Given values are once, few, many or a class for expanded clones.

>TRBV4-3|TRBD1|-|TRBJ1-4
CASSQAPPPNLGQGNEKLFF
TGCGCCAGCAGCCAAGCCCCCCCTCCGAACTTGGGACAGGGCAATGAAAAACTGTTTTTT
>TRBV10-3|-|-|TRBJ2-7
CASGSISYEQYF
TGTGCCAGCGGGTCGATCTCCTACGAGCAGTACTTC
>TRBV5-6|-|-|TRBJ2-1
CASSRGNEQFF
TGTGCCAGCAGCAGGGGTAATGAGCAGTTCTTC
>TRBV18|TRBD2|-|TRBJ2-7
CASSPPSGRDLYEQYF
TGTGCCAGCTCACCCCCTAGCGGGAGGGACCTTTACGAGCAGTACTTC
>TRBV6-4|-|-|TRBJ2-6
CASSEENSGANVLTF
TGTGCCAGCAGTGAAGAGAACTCTGGGGCCAACGTCCTGACTTTC
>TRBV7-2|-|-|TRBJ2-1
CASSRYRAEQFF
TGTGCCAGCAGCCGCTACCGGGCTGAGCAGTTCTTC
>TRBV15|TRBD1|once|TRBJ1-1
CATSTRTGVTEAFF
TGTGCCACCAGCACACGGACAGGGGTCACTGAAGCTTTCTTT
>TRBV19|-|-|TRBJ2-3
CASSTYSSTDTQYF
TGTGCCAGTAGTACCTACTCTAGCACAGATACGCAGTATTTT
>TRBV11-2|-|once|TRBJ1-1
CASSLQGWKVLNTEAFF
TGTGCCAGCAGTTTACAGGGATGGAAGGTGCTGAACACTGAAGCTTTCTTT
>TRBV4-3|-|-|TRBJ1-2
CASSQDLGARGYTF
TGCGCCAGCAGCCAAGATCTAGGGGCGCGTGGCTACACCTTC
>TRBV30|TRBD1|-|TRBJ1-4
CAWSAHFPRQGTTRIRDEKLFF
TGTGCCTGGAGTGCCCATTTCCCTAGACAGGGGACGACTCGAATCCGGGATGAAAAACTGTTTTTT
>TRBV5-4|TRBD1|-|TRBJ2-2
CASSLTGGPGELFF
TGTGCCAGCAGCTTGACAGGGGGCCCCGGGGAGCTGTTTTTT
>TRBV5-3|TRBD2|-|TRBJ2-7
CARSLVGSGLAYEQYF
TGTGCCAGAAGCTTGGTCGGGTCGGGACTAGCCTACGAGCAGTACTTC
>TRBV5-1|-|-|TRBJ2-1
CASSLEPQLAIGIRNEQFF
TGCGCCAGCAGCTTGGAGCCACAACTTGCAATTGGGATCCGGAATGAGCAGTTCTTC
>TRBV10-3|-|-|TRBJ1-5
CAISDTLISPQHF
TGTGCCATCAGTGACACCCTAATCAGCCCCCAGCATTTT
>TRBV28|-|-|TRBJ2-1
CASTLRARSYNEQFF
TGTGCCAGCACCCTCCGGGCCCGCTCCTACAATGAGCAGTTCTTC
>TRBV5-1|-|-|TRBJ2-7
CASSLNRYYEQYF
TGCGCCAGCAGCTTGAACCGTTACTACGAGCAGTACTTC
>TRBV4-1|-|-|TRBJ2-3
CASSQVGSLGTDTQYF
TGCGCCAGCAGCCAAGTAGGTAGCCTGGGAACAGATACGCAGTATTTT
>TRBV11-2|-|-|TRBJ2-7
CASSSSVGSYEQYF
TGTGCCAGCAGCTCGTCCGTTGGCTCCTACGAGCAGTACTTC
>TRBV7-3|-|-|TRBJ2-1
CASSLSGSSYNEQFF
TGTGCCAGCAGCTTATCAGGGAGCTCCTACAATGAGCAGTTCTTC
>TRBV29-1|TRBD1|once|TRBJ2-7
CSVEKDRGLSEQYF
TGCAGCGTCGAGAAGGACAGGGGGCTATCCGAGCAGTACTTC
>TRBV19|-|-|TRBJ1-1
CASSPQGNTEAFF
TGTGCCAGTAGTCCCCAGGGAAACACTGAAGCTTTCTTT
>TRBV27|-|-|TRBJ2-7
CASSRPTGEQYF
TGTGCCAGCAGCCGCCCAACGGGCGAGCAGTACTTC
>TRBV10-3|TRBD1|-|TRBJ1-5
CATRPSRGPEDSNQPQHF
TGTGCCACGAGGCCCAGCAGGGGGCCAGAAGATAGCAATCAGCCCCAGCATTTT
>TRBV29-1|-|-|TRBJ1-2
CSVVSGYTF
TGCAGCGTTGTTTCCGGCTACACCTTC
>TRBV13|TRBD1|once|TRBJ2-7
CASSGRGTGDNEQYF
TGTGCCAGCAGCGGCCGCGGGACAGGGGACAACGAGCAGTACTTC
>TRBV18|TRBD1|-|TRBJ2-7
CASSPRRTGGYEQYF
TGTGCCAGCTCACCTCGAAGGACAGGGGGTTACGAGCAGTACTTC
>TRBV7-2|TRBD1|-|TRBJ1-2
CASSDRGYGYGYTF
TGTGCCAGCAGCGACAGGGGGTATGGATATGGCTACACCTTC
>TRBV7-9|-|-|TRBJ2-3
CASSPDYRGTDTQYF
TGTGCCAGCAGCCCCGACTACCGCGGCACAGATACGCAGTATTTT